Listed below are T cell receptor beta chains from one sample, sequenced in a study of blood T cell repertoires in COVID-19. The assay was immunoSEQ multiplex PCR, and TCRdb's table has in-frame clones only and misses some. The sample has some 400,000 clones, 80% to 90% seen once. Sequencing was performed on PBMCs or T cells enriched from blood (not recorded which). The receptors were sampled from a man aged 25-45 years who had recovered from COVID-19. CDR3s include the opening cysteine and the closing phenylalanine or tryptophan. A D gene is named only where the DNA matches it firmly. Not all rows give a size; the values are once, few, many and, for expanded clones, a class.

abundance	d_gene	v_gene	j_gene	CDR3aa	CDR3nt
NA	TRBD1	TRBV9	TRBJ2-5	CASSVGAGGRETQYF	TGTGCCAGCAGCGTAGGAGCAGGGGGCAGGGAGACCCAGTACTTC
NA	NA	TRBV10-2	TRBJ1-1	CASSDLRDTQYTEAFF	TGCGCCAGCAGTGACTTACGGGACACCCAATACACTGAAGCTTTCTTT
NA	TRBD2	TRBV4-2	TRBJ2-3	CASSQDGYSGGILDTQYF	TGTGCCAGCAGCCAAGATGGGTATAGCGGGGGCATCCTAGATACGCAGTATTTT
few	NA	TRBV5-3	TRBJ2-7	CARSSGGDYEQYF	TGTGCCAGAAGCTCCGGAGGTGATTACGAGCAGTACTTC
NA	TRBD1	TRBV7-2	TRBJ2-7	CASSYGTGVGEQYF	TGTGCCAGCAGCTACGGGACAGGGGTCGGCGAGCAGTACTTC
NA	TRBD1	TRBV18	TRBJ2-1	CASSPPRGQGAGNEQFF	TGTGCCAGCTCACCACCAAGGGGACAGGGGGCTGGCAATGAGCAGTTCTTC
NA	TRBD1	TRBV27	TRBJ1-3	CASRGQGRDTIYF	TGTGCCAGCAGGGGACAGGGACGGGACACCATATATTTT
NA	NA	TRBV27	TRBJ1-2	CASKSDTGEYGYTF	TGTGCCAGCAAGTCAGATACGGGGGAATATGGCTACACCTTC
NA	NA	TRBV3-1/TRBV3-2	TRBJ1-2	CASSQDRVTYGYTF	TGTGCCAGCAGCCAAGACCGGGTTACCTATGGCTACACCTTC
NA	TRBD1	TRBV19	TRBJ2-2	CASRQGTANTGELFF	TGTGCCAGTAGACAGGGGACCGCGAACACCGGGGAGCTGTTTTTT
NA	TRBD2	TRBV19	TRBJ2-1	CASSKNWGGADNEQFF	TGTGCCAGTAGTAAAAACTGGGGGGGAGCCGACAATGAGCAGTTCTTC
NA	TRBD1	TRBV27	TRBJ1-2	CASSRQGLFNRWNYGYTF	TGTGCCAGCAGCAGACAGGGGCTATTCAACAGGTGGAACTATGGCTACACCTTC
once	TRBD1	TRBV6-5	TRBJ1-1	CASRGQGGTEAFF	TGTGCCAGCAGAGGACAGGGTGGCACTGAAGCTTTCTTT
NA	NA	TRBV5-1	TRBJ2-3	CASSLAGVTDTQYF	TGCGCCAGCAGCTTGGCGGGGGTCACAGATACGCAGTATTTT
NA	NA	TRBV27	TRBJ1-1	CASSYRRNTEAFF	TGTGCCAGCAGTTATCGCAGGAACACTGAAGCTTTCTTT
NA	TRBD1	TRBV30	TRBJ1-5	CAWSVQDRGDNQPQHF	TGTGCCTGGAGTGTACAGGACAGGGGCGATAATCAGCCCCAGCATTTT
NA	NA	TRBV7-9	TRBJ2-7	CASSLGQGIGGNEQYF	TGTGCCAGCAGCTTAGGTCAGGGGATAGGTGGGAACGAGCAGTACTTC
once	TRBD1	TRBV12-3/TRBV12-4	TRBJ1-2	CASSLYRGHGYTF	TGTGCCAGCAGTTTGTACAGGGGGCATGGCTACACCTTC
NA	TRBD1	TRBV5-3	TRBJ1-2	CARSFGTGGRCYGYTF	TGTGCCAGAAGCTTCGGGACAGGGGGCAGATGCTATGGCTACACCTTC
NA	NA	TRBV5-5	TRBJ1-5	CASSPLGAGQPQHF	TGTGCCAGCAGCCCGTTGGGGGCCGGTCAGCCCCAGCATTTT
once	NA	TRBV20-1	TRBJ1-1	CSASPRVTEAFF	TGCAGTGCTAGTCCCAGGGTAACTGAAGCTTTCTTT
NA	TRBD1	TRBV5-6	TRBJ1-3	CASSLGRTGVVLSGNTIYF	TGTGCCAGCAGCTTGGGTCGGACAGGGGTCGTGCTCTCTGGAAACACCATATATTTT
once	NA	TRBV3-1/TRBV3-2	TRBJ1-4	CASSHNRASNEKLFF	TGTGCCAGCAGCCATAACAGGGCGAGTAATGAAAAACTGTTTTTT
NA	NA	TRBV7-2	TRBJ2-1	CASSFDGVEQFF	TGTGCCAGCAGCTTTGACGGGGTGGAGCAGTTCTTC
NA	TRBD2	TRBV9	TRBJ2-7	CASSPSGGTSYEQYF	TGTGCCAGCAGCCCTAGCGGGGGGACATCCTACGAGCAGTACTTC
NA	TRBD2	TRBV6-6	TRBJ2-2	CASTTGGKGTGELFF	TGTGCCAGCACCACGGGGGGGAAAGGCACCGGGGAGCTGTTTTTT
NA	NA	TRBV27	TRBJ1-2	CASSFLKGANYGYTF	TGTGCCAGCAGTTTTCTGAAGGGAGCTAACTATGGCTACACCTTC
few	NA	TRBV27	TRBJ1-5	CASSLYDSNQPQHF	TGTGCCAGCAGTTTATACGACAGTAATCAGCCCCAGCATTTT
NA	NA	TRBV13	TRBJ2-5	CASSVRGSSQYF	TGTGCCAGCAGCGTGAGGGGGTCCTCCCAGTACTTC
NA	TRBD1	TRBV5-4	TRBJ2-3	CASSLRDRAHTQYF	TGTGCCAGCAGCCTCCGGGACAGGGCTCATACGCAGTATTTT
NA	NA	TRBV9	TRBJ1-6	CASSVEQGRDSPLHF	TGTGCCAGCAGCGTAGAGCAGGGGAGAGATTCACCCCTCCACTTT
NA	NA	TRBV9	TRBJ2-1	CASSVSGSEQFF	TGTGCCAGCAGCGTCAGCGGTAGTGAGCAGTTCTTC
NA	NA	TRBV6-5	TRBJ2-3	CASSYAGTQYF	TGTGCCAGCAGTTACGCCGGGACGCAGTATTTT
NA	NA	TRBV5-1	TRBJ2-7	CASSLVGNDEQYF	TGCGCCAGCAGCTTAGTCGGGAACGACGAGCAGTACTTC
NA	TRBD2	TRBV6-1	TRBJ2-2	CASSEGPRGVNGELFF	TGTGCCAGCAGTGAAGGCCCCCGGGGGGTTAACGGGGAGCTGTTTTTT
once	NA	TRBV10-1	TRBJ1-1	CASSATGTEAFF	TGCGCCAGCAGCGCCACGGGGACAGAAGCTTTCTTT
NA	NA	TRBV7-2	TRBJ1-2	CASIPPANYGYTF	TGTGCCAGCATCCCACCAGCTAACTATGGCTACACCTTC
NA	NA	TRBV5-4	TRBJ2-3	CASSLVGEGTDTQYF	TGTGCCAGCAGCTTGGTGGGGGAGGGCACAGATACGCAGTATTTT
NA	NA	TRBV18	TRBJ1-3	CASSTTALSGNTIYF	TGTGCCAGCTCAACGACAGCCCTATCTGGAAACACCATATATTTT
NA	TRBD1	TRBV29-1	TRBJ2-1	CSVGRRWTGGTNEQFF	TGCAGCGTTGGAAGAAGGTGGACAGGGGGTACGAATGAGCAGTTCTTC
NA	NA	TRBV27	TRBJ1-3	CASSLSGTIGNTIYF	TGTGCCAGCAGTTTATCGGGGACAATTGGAAACACCATATATTTT
NA	NA	TRBV6-4	TRBJ2-3	CASSDGTTDTQYF	TGTGCCAGCAGTGACGGGACAACAGATACGCAGTATTTT
NA	TRBD1	TRBV4-1	TRBJ1-2	CASSQGRGQVSTF	TGCGCCAGCAGCCAAGGGAGGGGGCAAGTTTCCACCTTC
once	TRBD1	TRBV5-1	TRBJ1-6	CASSLWGQGANSPLHF	TGCGCCAGCAGCTTGTGGGGACAGGGGGCTAATTCACCCCTCCACTTT
NA	NA	TRBV10-2	TRBJ1-5	CASSESANNQPQHF	TGCGCCAGCAGTGAGTCGGCAAACAATCAGCCCCAGCATTTT
once	NA	TRBV7-9	TRBJ1-4	CASSQDTEKLFF	TGTGCCAGCAGCCAGGATACTGAAAAACTGTTTTTT
NA	TRBD1	TRBV19	TRBJ2-1	CASSLKQGDYNEQFF	TGTGCCAGTAGCCTCAAACAGGGGGACTACAATGAGCAGTTCTTC
NA	TRBD2	TRBV9	TRBJ2-7	CASNPGLAGYEQYF	TGTGCCAGCAATCCAGGACTAGCGGGTTACGAGCAGTACTTC
NA	NA	TRBV19	TRBJ1-3	CASSSSGTFISGNTIYF	TGTGCCAGTAGTTCTTCCGGGACATTTATCTCTGGAAACACCATATATTTT
once	TRBD2	TRBV6-4	TRBJ2-2	CASSDSSGGSDTGELFF	TGTGCCAGCAGTGACTCTAGCGGGGGTTCTGACACCGGGGAGCTGTTTTTT
NA	NA	TRBV6-5	TRBJ1-6	CASSYPENNSPLHF	TGTGCCAGCAGTTACCCCGAGAACAATTCACCCCTCCACTTT
NA	NA	TRBV9	TRBJ2-3	CASSVGEGVNTQYF	TGTGCCAGCAGCGTAGGGGAAGGGGTAAATACGCAGTATTTT
NA	NA	TRBV5-1	TRBJ1-1	CASSLNMNTEAFF	TGCGCCAGCAGCCTTAACATGAACACTGAAGCTTTCTTT
NA	NA	TRBV19	TRBJ2-2	CASRVQGSSGELFF	TGTGCCAGTAGGGTCCAGGGGTCCTCCGGGGAGCTGTTTTTT
NA	TRBD1	TRBV9	TRBJ1-2	CASSRRGSDYGYTF	TGTGCCAGCAGCCGCAGGGGGAGTGACTATGGCTACACCTTC
NA	NA	TRBV5-6	TRBJ1-2	CASSPPATRGSNYGYTF	TGTGCCAGCAGCCCACCCGCGACCAGGGGTTCAAACTATGGCTACACCTTC
NA	TRBD2	TRBV7-7	TRBJ2-7	CASSPGGGSSPNEQYF	TGTGCCAGCAGCCCCGGCGGGGGATCATCTCCAAACGAGCAGTACTTC
NA	NA	TRBV5-4	TRBJ1-3	CASTPGGDSGNTIYF	TGTGCCAGCACCCCTGGCGGGGACTCTGGAAACACCATATATTTT
NA	TRBD1	TRBV19	TRBJ2-5	CASSTRQGGETQYF	TGTGCCAGTAGTACCCGACAGGGGGGAGAGACCCAGTACTTC
few	NA	TRBV30	TRBJ2-7	CAWRIGGEQYF	TGTGCCTGGAGAATCGGGGGCGAGCAGTACTTC